This T cell receptor (beta chain) was captured in a study of radiation and T cells in renal cell carcinoma (dated by TCRdb to about 2020). Turning to the overall study: TCR beta sequencing covered some 55 samples in total, comprising 25 or so tumors and around 27 peripheral blood samples. A total of approximately 4 million unique CDR3 nucleotide sequences, encoding roughly 2.7 million unique CDR3 amino acid sequences, were found across all 50 or so samples. Findings and caveats that apply to the study as a whole: Irradiated tumors showed higher TCR clonality than controls, with the top 100 clonotypes averaging about 54% of the repertoire versus about 45% in nephrectomy-only tumors. With a single-armed trial design, the study had no way to address how radiation dose or scheduling affects the TCR repertoire. Irradiated tumors contained more dominant CDR3 motifs, and these motifs occupied a larger share of the repertoire than in control tumors. Intratumoral heterogeneity went uncaptured because the only tumor material available was small regions of about 1 g.

The time point label here, explained by the study, means: tumor resected at nephrectomy. The label giving this sample's treatment or condition can be read as: treatment-naive control, cytoreductive nephrectomy. The control tumors were taken from treatment-naive renal cell carcinoma patients who had cytoreductive nephrectomy with no earlier radiation. Every patient had renal cell carcinoma of clear cell pathology. The control tumors used for TCR sequencing were from a handful of females and more than 10 males, were resected between the early 2010s and the mid-2010s, and had a median patient age of approximately 50 years (range about 40 to 90). The tumors were dissociated mechanically, digested with collagenase/hyaluronidase at 37 degrees C, processed in gentleMACS C tubes, and kept in liquid nitrogen. Genomic DNA for TCR sequencing was prepared using the QIAamp DNA Blood Mini Kit (Qiagen). The analyses included just those samples that passed every quality control check.

Following the manufacturer's recommendations, the immunoSEQ kit was used to generate TCR beta libraries from genomic DNA. Library preparation used a first multiplex PCR with proprietary primers, then a second PCR adding unique barcodes, with bead cleanups after each round. A positive control reaction and a negative control reaction, both provided in the kit, were run with every batch of samples. The final libraries were assessed on an Agilent 4200 TapeStation D1000 ScreenTape, pooled by volume, and quantified by qPCR. Sequencing was performed on an Illumina NextSeq500 using a MidOutput 150-cycle cartridge, with 156 Read1 cycles, 15 Index1 cycles, and the kit custom primers. The pooled library was loaded at around 1 pM, and roughly 20% PhiX control was spiked in. Per the authors' processing: Vendor-processed data were analyzed in R, and a clonotype was defined as all T cells sharing the same CDR3 nucleotide sequence. For clone abundance analyses, frequencies were normalized to the 10,000 most abundant clones in each sample. Public T cell clones, which averaged fewer than five per sample, were removed prior to analysis. ImmunoMap was used for dominant motif analysis with the PAM10 matrix, a gap penalty of 30, and a homology threshold of 0.3, and any motif reaching a cumulative frequency of at least 0.01 was considered dominant. As stored in TCRdb, this immuneACCESS dataset retains in-frame rearrangements with V and J assigned. A fraction of the clones does not appear; measured against another copy, unresolved V genes explain less than half of the discrepancy, and the remainder lacks a known reason. V, J and clone size were drawn from that table, and D and trimming were deduced from the DNA. For this sample there are 25,000 or so clones; 45% to 65% appear just once. 20% to 25% of the sample lies in the top ten.

V loses 0 bases of germline sequence and J loses 5 bases, and the interval between the two ends is 14 bases. In the germline V gene, CDR1 corresponds to SGDLS and CDR2 to YYNGEE. Inclusive of the bounding cysteine and phenylalanine, the CDR3 is 15 residues long. The kept DNA is CDR3 alone, 45 bases in frame from the first base. A note on this clone: No cognate antigen has been identified for it. Base qualities were left out, and no much larger clone turns up one base away.

This material consisted of tumor tissue, taken from a patient whose treatment was nephrectomy without radiotherapy. The sequence came from a human donor with renal cell carcinoma. The V gene is TRBV9 and the J gene is TRBJ1-2; no D gene can be assigned with confidence. At the DNA level, the sequence is TGTGCCAGCAGCGTAGACGTGGCAGCTACGTATGGCTACACCTTC. Its translation is CASSVDVAATYGYTF.